The 4 T cell receptor beta chains listed next were all sequenced from one sample in a study. TCRdb called the 5' RACE reads again in MiXCR, with one record for every CDR3 protein. The sample has about 41,000 distinct CDR3 sequences, just under 30% seen once; the top ten hold about 3.9%. The sequencing sample was made of memory CD4+ T cells sorted from a lymph node. Subset in this sample: memory CD4+ T cells, CD4+CD45RO+CD25-. The receptors come from a female donor with breast cancer.

The rearrangement links TRBV20-1 to TRBJ2-5; the match to TRBD2 covers 13 bases. The CDR3 covers 15 residues. Trimming cost V 6 bases and J 2 bases; bases outside gene matches: 6. Germline lookup yields CDR1 DFQATT and CDR2 SNEGSKA (reference sequence). This CDR3 reads CSAYQLAGGQETQYF. For the CDR3, the DNA is TGCAGTGCCTACCAACTAGCGGGGGGGCAAGAGACCCAGTACTTC.

This clonotype has just one count. V and J are TRBV20-1 and TRBJ1-2; tentatively, D is TRBD1 (5 bases). The CDR3 runs 13 residues. Trimming stripped 4 bases from V and 6 bases from J, with 15 bases between. Per germline, CDR1 DFQATT and CDR2 SNEGSKA (reference sequence). The chain's CDR3 is CSATPRAGNGYTF. For the CDR3, the DNA is TGCAGTGCTACCCCCCGGGCAGGGAATGGCTACACCTTC.

This clonotype was counted only a few times. The gene calls are TRBV2 and TRBJ2-5, with D unresolved. Deletions cut 8 bases from V and 2 bases from J, with 9 bases between. The germline gives CDR1 SNHLY, CDR2 FYNNEI. The CDR3 consists of 12 residues. This CDR3 is CASAAQQETQYF. The DNA of the CDR3 is TGTGCCAGCGCGGCACAGCAAGAGACCCAGTACTTC.

V and J are TRBV6-5 and TRBJ1-4; no definite D call. This CDR3 is 15 amino acids long. V lost 7 bases, J lost 4 bases, and 16 bases lay in between. In germline, CDR1 is MNHEY, CDR2 SVGAGI. As DNA, the CDR3 is TGTGCCAGCACACCGAGGAGTAGGGTTAATGAAAAACTGTTTTTT. It encodes CASTPRSRVNEKLFF.